A single sample is the source of the 8 T cell receptor beta chains below, sequenced in a study of T cell responses to AZD1222 COVID-19 vaccine. This table comes from immunoSEQ multiplex PCR, and its TCRdb copy is limited to in-frame clones, with some not included. Of 180,000 or so clones in the sample, about 92% were seen once. The sequences come from peripheral blood, collected 28 days after the second AZD1222 dose. These receptors all come from an adult who received the AZD1222 COVID-19 vaccine.

This clone was seen a handful of times. The CDR3 DNA reads TGTGCCAGCAGCTCCGGGGCCTCCTACGAGCAGTACTTC. Amino acids: CASSSGASYEQYF. The chain is built from TRBV7-9 and TRBJ2-7, with D tentatively TRBD1 or TRBD2 (5 bases each). Between the trimmed V and J ends, which lost 4 bases and 0 bases, there was a span of 7 bases. The CDR3 spans 13 residues. The germline CDR1 and CDR2 sequences are SEHNR and FQNEAQ (reference sequence).

V and J are TRBV5-1 and TRBJ1-3; D is uncertain. CDR1 is SGHRS, CDR2 YFSETQ, per germline. The CDR3 length is 14 residues. Trimming took 0 bases from V and 3 from J, leaving 7 bases between them. Written as DNA, the CDR3 is TGCGCCAGCAGCTTGGGGAGCTTTGGAAACACCATATATTTT. It yields the protein CASSLGSFGNTIYF.

This clone showed up just a few times. This chain connects TRBV11-2 to TRBJ2-1; the D is unclear. Germline CDR1 reads SGHAT; CDR2 reads FQNNGV. This CDR3 is 11 amino acids long. Deletions cut 5 bases from V and 9 bases from J, with 8 bases between. CDR3 DNA: TGTGCCAGCAGCGTCGGTAGTGAGCAGTTCTTC. Protein sequence: CASSVGSEQFF.

V usage is TRBV5-6 and J usage is TRBJ2-7; 7 positions match TRBD1. CDR1 and CDR2 (germline): SGHDT, YYEEEE. This CDR3 spans 14 amino acids. V gave up 6 bases and J gave up 4 bases; unmatched junction bases: 10. DNA of the CDR3: TGTGCCAGCACCTCCGAGGGACAGAGTTACGAGCAGTACTTC. This sequence encodes CASTSEGQSYEQYF.

The chain combines TRBV7-9 with TRBJ1-4; possible D gene TRBD1, 5 bases. Germline CDR1 and CDR2: SEHNR and FQNEAQ (reference sequence). V shed 3 bases and J shed 8 bases, with 7 bases lying between them. The CDR3 is made up of 12 amino acids. The CDR3 coding sequence is TGTGCCAGCAGCTTGGGGGACGAAAAACTGTTTTTT. Translation gives CASSLGDEKLFF.

This clone was observed a single time. V gene TRBV5-1 combines with J gene TRBJ2-3; 10 bases are shared with TRBD2. CDR1 SGHRS and CDR2 YFSETQ come from the germline V gene. With 4 bases clipped from V and 3 bases from J, the junction kept 2 bases outside the gene matches. The CDR3 runs to 14 residues. CDR3 sequence reads: CASSPGLATDTQYF. CDR3 DNA: TGCGCCAGCAGCCCGGGACTAGCGACAGATACGCAGTATTTT.

The genes are TRBV28 and TRBJ1-2, with TRBD1 as a possible D gene (5 bases). The CDR3 loop spans 14 amino acids. CDR1 and CDR2 (germline): MDHEN, SYDVKM. V was pared by 8 bases and J by 8 bases, with 21 bases between. CDR3 sequence: CASERQRPYGGYTF. In DNA form, the CDR3 reads TGTGCCAGCGAACGACAGCGACCCTATGGGGGCTACACCTTC.

V and J are TRBV7-9 and TRBJ2-7; either TRBD1 or TRBD2 may supply D (5 bases each). Germline-derived CDR1 and CDR2 are SEHNR and FQNEAQ (reference sequence). The CDR3 consists of 17 residues. Trimming pared 2 bases from V and 2 bases from J, leaving 19 bases between. The CDR3 here is CASSLKGDIQGAYEQYF. The CDR3 coding sequence is TGTGCCAGCAGCTTAAAGGGCGATATTCAGGGAGCCTACGAGCAGTACTTC.